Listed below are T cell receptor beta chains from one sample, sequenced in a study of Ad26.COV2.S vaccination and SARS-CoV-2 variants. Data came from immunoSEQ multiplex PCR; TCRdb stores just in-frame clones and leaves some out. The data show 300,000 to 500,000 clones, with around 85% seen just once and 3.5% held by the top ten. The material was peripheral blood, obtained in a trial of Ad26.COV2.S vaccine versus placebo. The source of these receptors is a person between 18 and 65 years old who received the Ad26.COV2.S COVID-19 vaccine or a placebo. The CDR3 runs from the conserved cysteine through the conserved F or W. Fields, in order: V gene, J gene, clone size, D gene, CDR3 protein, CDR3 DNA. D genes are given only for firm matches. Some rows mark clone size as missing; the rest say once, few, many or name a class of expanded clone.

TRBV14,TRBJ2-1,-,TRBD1,CASSHRTGEELTGPYNEQFF,TGTGCCAGCAGCCACCGGACAGGCGAGGAACTTACAGGGCCTTACAATGAGCAGTTCTTC
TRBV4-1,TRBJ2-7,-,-,CASSQEGEGYEQYF,TGCGCCAGCAGCCAAGAAGGGGAAGGTTACGAGCAGTACTTC
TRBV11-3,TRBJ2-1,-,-,CASSLGENEQFF,TGTGCCAGCAGCTTAGGTGAAAATGAGCAGTTCTTC
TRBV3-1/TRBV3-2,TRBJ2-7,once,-,CASSQDMRTEQYF,TGTGCCAGCAGCCAAGATATGCGGACCGAGCAGTACTTC
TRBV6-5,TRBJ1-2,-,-,CASSYSADYYGYTF,TGTGCCAGCAGTTACTCTGCAGATTACTATGGCTACACCTTC
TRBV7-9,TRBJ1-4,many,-,CASSPPIGANEKLFF,TGTGCCAGCAGCCCGCCCATCGGGGCTAATGAAAAACTGTTTTTT
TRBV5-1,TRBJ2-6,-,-,CASSLGGSGANVLTF,TGCGCCAGCAGCTTGGGAGGAAGTGGGGCCAACGTCCTGACTTTC
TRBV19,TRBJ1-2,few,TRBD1,CASSRGTGTVSYGYTF,TGTGCCAGTAGTAGGGGGACAGGGACTGTGAGCTATGGCTACACCTTC
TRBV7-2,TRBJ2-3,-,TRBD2,CASSLVTGGQSSSTDTQYF,TGTGCCAGCAGCTTAGTAACGGGGGGGCAGTCCTCTAGCACAGATACGCAGTATTTT
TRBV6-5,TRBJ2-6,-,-,CASRGQPSGANVLTF,TGTGCCAGCAGAGGACAGCCGTCTGGGGCCAACGTCCTGACTTTC
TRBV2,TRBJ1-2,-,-,CASRIDTANYGYTF,TGTGCCAGCAGGATAGACACCGCTAACTATGGCTACACCTTC
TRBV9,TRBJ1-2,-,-,CASSVEREGGYTF,TGTGCCAGCAGCGTAGAGAGAGAGGGTGGCTACACCTTC
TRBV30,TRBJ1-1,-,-,CAWILNTEAFF,TGTGCCTGGATCCTAAACACTGAAGCTTTCTTT
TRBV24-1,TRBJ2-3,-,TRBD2,CATRPGGGGTDTQYF,TGTGCCACCAGGCCCGGGGGAGGGGGCACAGATACGCAGTATTTT
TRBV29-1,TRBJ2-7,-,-,CSVVRAYEQYF,TGCAGCGTTGTTAGGGCCTACGAGCAGTACTTC
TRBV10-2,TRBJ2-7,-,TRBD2,CASSEYTSGVYEQYF,TGCGCCAGCAGTGAGTACACTAGCGGGGTCTACGAGCAGTACTTC
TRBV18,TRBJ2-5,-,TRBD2,CASSPPSGGAKTQYF,TGTGCCAGCTCACCACCCAGCGGGGGGGCCAAGACCCAGTACTTC
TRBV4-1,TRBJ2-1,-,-,CASSPPQADPYNEQFF,TGCGCCAGCAGCCCCCCACAAGCGGACCCCTACAATGAGCAGTTCTTC
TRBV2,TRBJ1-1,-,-,CAMPTGVNTEAFF,TGTGCCATGCCCACCGGGGTGAACACTGAAGCTTTCTTT
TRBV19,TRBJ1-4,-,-,CASSMGPTGLSEKLFF,TGTGCCAGTAGTATGGGCCCGACAGGTCTATCTGAAAAACTGTTTTTT